The rows below give T cell receptor beta chains drawn from one sample of a study of blood T cell repertoires in COVID-19. Method: immunoSEQ multiplex PCR; TCRdb's copy keeps in-frame clones and lacks some. The sample yields roughly 160,000 clones, 80% to 90% seen once. Sequenced material: peripheral blood. Source of these receptors: a man between 60 and 75 years old with acute or convalescent COVID-19. CDR3s include the opening cysteine and the closing phenylalanine or tryptophan. D genes are given only for firm matches. The size entry is marked missing in some rows and otherwise reads once, few, many or a size class.

14	TRBV9	NA	TRBJ1-1	few	CASSPSRGGTEAFF	TGTGCCAGCAGCCCCAGTCGGGGTGGCACTGAAGCTTTCTTT
16	TRBV30	NA	TRBJ1-1	NA	CAWSSPSLSPNTEAFF	TGTGCCTGGAGTTCCCCCTCCCTGAGCCCGAACACTGAAGCTTTCTTT
16	TRBV6-2/TRBV6-3	NA	TRBJ1-5	NA	CASSQLSGISNQPQHF	TGTGCCAGCAGCCAGCTGTCCGGGATTAGCAATCAGCCCCAGCATTTT
14	TRBV4-1	NA	TRBJ2-5	NA	CASSQAAGQETQYF	TGCGCCAGCAGCCAGGCCGCGGGCCAAGAGACCCAGTACTTC
16	TRBV6-6	NA	TRBJ1-4	NA	CASSYRAQGRNEKLFF	TGTGCCAGCAGTTACAGGGCCCAGGGAAGGAATGAAAAACTGTTTTTT
12	TRBV5-6	TRBD2	TRBJ2-7	once	CASAPGGGEQYF	TGTGCCAGCGCCCCGGGAGGAGGTGAGCAGTACTTC
12	TRBV28	NA	TRBJ1-2	NA	CASSAGAYGYTF	TGTGCCAGCAGTGCGGGGGCCTATGGCTACACCTTC
13	TRBV2	NA	TRBJ2-1	NA	CASKRDSNNEQFF	TGTGCCAGCAAGAGGGACTCCAACAATGAGCAGTTCTTC
15	TRBV7-8	NA	TRBJ2-7	NA	CASSLRTTSSYEQYF	TGTGCCAGCAGCTTGAGAACCACGAGCTCCTACGAGCAGTACTTC
13	TRBV9	NA	TRBJ2-5	NA	CASSVFPRETQYF	TGTGCCAGCAGCGTATTCCCCCGGGAGACCCAGTACTTC
14	TRBV9	TRBD1	TRBJ1-1	NA	CASSGVTGGTEAFF	TGTGCCAGCAGCGGGGTAACAGGGGGCACTGAAGCTTTCTTT
14	TRBV2	TRBD2	TRBJ2-2	few	CASSRTSGSGELFF	TGTGCCAGCTCCCGGACTAGCGGGAGCGGGGAGCTGTTTTTT
13	TRBV9	NA	TRBJ2-1	NA	CASSVGGENEQFF	TGTGCCAGCAGCGTTGGTGGGGAGAATGAGCAGTTCTTC
15	TRBV9	NA	TRBJ2-7	NA	CASSVGAESSYEQYF	TGTGCCAGCAGCGTAGGTGCGGAGAGCTCCTACGAGCAGTACTTC
14	TRBV5-1	NA	TRBJ1-2	once	CASSSRDPNYGYTF	TGCGCCAGCAGCTCCCGGGATCCTAACTATGGCTACACCTTC
15	TRBV6-4	TRBD1	TRBJ2-2	NA	CASSIGTGAGGELFF	TGTGCCAGCAGCATCGGGACAGGGGCAGGAGGGGAGCTGTTTTTT
11	TRBV27	NA	TRBJ2-2	NA	CASSSAGELFF	TGTGCCAGCAGTTCTGCGGGGGAGCTGTTTTTT
14	TRBV5-5	TRBD1	TRBJ1-2	NA	CASSYPGQDYGYTF	TGTGCCAGCAGCTACCCGGGACAGGATTATGGCTACACCTTC
15	TRBV5-1	TRBD1	TRBJ1-4	NA	CASSGQGASNEKLFF	TGCGCCAGCAGCGGACAGGGGGCGTCTAATGAAAAACTGTTTTTT
15	TRBV11-2	NA	TRBJ2-2	NA	CASSPTVEDTGELFF	TGTGCCAGCAGCCCAACGGTGGAGGACACCGGGGAGCTGTTTTTT
15	TRBV3-1/TRBV3-2	TRBD2	TRBJ2-1	NA	CASSQEGLAYNEQFF	TGTGCCAGCAGCCAAGAGGGACTAGCCTACAATGAGCAGTTCTTC
15	TRBV18	NA	TRBJ1-1	NA	CASSPNQGLNTEAFF	TGTGCCAGCTCCCCGAACCAGGGGCTGAACACTGAAGCTTTCTTT
12	TRBV27	TRBD2	TRBJ2-1	NA	CASSSSGPEQFF	TGTGCCAGCAGTTCTAGCGGGCCTGAGCAGTTCTTC
10	TRBV29-1	NA	TRBJ1-1	NA	CSAGAAEAFF	TGCAGCGCCGGAGCGGCTGAAGCTTTCTTT
15	TRBV28	NA	TRBJ2-7	NA	CASSLSPRASYEQYF	TGTGCCAGCAGTTTATCTCCGCGGGCCAGCTACGAGCAGTACTTC
15	TRBV5-8	TRBD1	TRBJ1-2	NA	CASTNRDRNNYGYTF	TGTGCCAGCACCAACCGGGACAGAAATAACTATGGCTACACCTTC
20	TRBV7-2	TRBD1	TRBJ1-2	few	CASSLAPGQGRLAALAGYTF	TGTGCCAGCAGCCTAGCCCCGGGACAGGGTCGGTTGGCCGCGTTGGCTGGCTACACCTTC
14	TRBV28	NA	TRBJ1-2	NA	CASSPPGGNYGYTF	TGTGCCAGCAGCCCACCTGGGGGGAACTATGGCTACACCTTC
15	TRBV11-3	NA	TRBJ2-6	NA	CASSQGGSGANVLTF	TGTGCCAGCAGCCAAGGAGGCTCTGGGGCCAACGTCCTGACTTTC
12	TRBV7-2	NA	TRBJ1-5	NA	CASSSNNQPQHF	TGTGCCAGCAGCTCCAACAATCAGCCCCAGCATTTT
15	TRBV7-9	NA	TRBJ1-1	once	CASSLAGYEDTEAFF	TGTGCCAGCAGCTTGGCGGGCTATGAAGACACTGAAGCTTTCTTT
15	TRBV4-1	TRBD1	TRBJ1-6	NA	CASSQRDRDNSPLHF	TGCGCCAGCAGCCAGCGGGACAGGGATAATTCACCCCTCCACTTT
15	TRBV18	TRBD1	TRBJ2-1	NA	CASSPLGDRDDEQFF	TGTGCCAGCTCACCACTAGGAGACAGGGACGATGAGCAGTTCTTC
14	TRBV5-6	TRBD2	TRBJ2-3	NA	CASSPSGSTDTQYF	TGTGCCAGCAGCCCTAGCGGGAGCACAGATACGCAGTATTTT
15	TRBV7-8	TRBD1	TRBJ1-5	NA	CASNSDRVRNQPQHF	TGTGCCAGCAACTCCGACAGGGTTCGCAATCAGCCCCAGCATTTT
13	TRBV4-1	NA	TRBJ1-1	NA	CASSQDQGTEAFF	TGCGCCAGCAGCCAAGATCAGGGTACTGAAGCTTTCTTT
12	TRBV10-3	TRBD1	TRBJ1-1	NA	CAISGTAGEAFF	TGTGCCATCAGCGGGACAGCGGGCGAAGCTTTCTTT
14	TRBV28	NA	TRBJ1-2	NA	CATCPGVGDYGYTF	TGTGCCACCTGCCCCGGGGTAGGCGACTATGGCTACACCTTC
13	TRBV5-1	TRBD2	TRBJ2-2	NA	CASRDYHTGELFF	TGCGCCAGCCGGGACTACCACACCGGGGAGCTGTTTTTT
16	TRBV4-2	TRBD2	TRBJ2-1	few	CASSQGSGSFHNEQFF	TGTGCCAGCAGCCAGGGTAGCGGGAGTTTCCACAATGAGCAGTTCTTC
14	TRBV6-5	NA	TRBJ1-1	NA	CASSSSGANTEAFF	TGTGCCAGCAGTTCGTCAGGGGCGAACACTGAAGCTTTCTTT
17	TRBV3-1/TRBV3-2	TRBD2	TRBJ2-1	NA	CASSQWPRLADYNEQFF	TGTGCCAGCAGCCAATGGCCCCGCCTAGCGGATTACAATGAGCAGTTCTTC
14	TRBV24-1	TRBD1	TRBJ1-5	once	CATSHRGNFQPQHF	TGTGCCACCAGTCACAGGGGGAACTTTCAGCCCCAGCATTTT